The following is a T cell receptor beta chain sequence with its context. Its antigen is as yet unknown. The sample comes from a study of T cell responses to AZD1222 COVID-19 vaccine. Data came from immunoSEQ multiplex PCR; TCRdb stores just in-frame clones and leaves some out. The profile shows 120,000 or so clones, 88% of them singletons. V was pared by 7 bases and J by 10 bases, with 11 bases between. This CDR3 comprises 12 residues. General study findings and limits: Vaccination with two AZD1222 doses was followed by a rise in Spike-specific TCR breadth and depth. Only a handful of AZD1222 recipients were seropositive at baseline. A mostly white British donor set with more females was recruited, and clonal diversity was possibly underestimated.

This clonotype was obtained from an adult in good health. The chain combines TRBV12-3 or TRBV12-4 with TRBJ1-6; D is perhaps TRBD1 (5 bases). Sequencing was performed on peripheral blood, taken on day 0 of MenACWY control vaccination. The DNA of the CDR3 is TGTGCCAGCACCCGGGGGACCTCACCCCTCCACTTT. Translating it yields CASTRGTSPLHF.